The clone carrying this TCR beta chain showed up just a few times. The V end lost 7 bases, the J end lost 6 bases, and 9 bases lay between the germline ends. CDR3 size: 11 residues. This specimen belongs to a study of early T cells in non-severe SARS-CoV-2 infection. The wider study: Unpaired chains resulted from sequencing bulk RNA of unsorted whole blood.

A single record per CDR3 protein comes from TCRdb applying MiXCR to the 5' RACE reads. The data contain about 61,000 distinct CDR3 sequences, about 10% of them seen just once; the ten biggest clones take up around 1.8%. The sequenced sample consisted of whole blood. This clonotype was sampled from an adult who was a healthcare worker with PCR-confirmed SARS-CoV-2 infection or an uninfected control (not recorded which). V gene TRBV12-3 or TRBV12-4 combines with J gene TRBJ1-1, with unresolved D. The CDR3 reads CASTLRAEAFF. CDR3 nucleotide sequence: TGTGCCAGCACCCTACGCGCTGAAGCTTTCTTT.